This TCR beta chain was recovered during a study of cytomegalovirus exposure and HLA in healthy donors. General study findings and limits: In a later analysis, at a false discovery rate of 0.05, some 15,000 TCR beta sequences were associated with HLA alleles. The authors judged a highly shared variant cluster likely a sequencing artifact. In presence/absence analyses, roughly uniform sequencing depth across donors was assumed.

Details on this clone: Its antigen is as yet unknown.

The germline CDR1 and CDR2 sequences are LGHNA and YSLEER. CDR3 length: 14 residues. Deletions cut 0 bases from V and 5 bases from J, with 9 bases between. In the PCR, 60 Vbeta and 13 Jbeta primers were used. Some clones are missing from TCRdb's copy, which holds only in-frame ones; the method was immunoSEQ multiplex PCR. In total, the table holds about 140,000 clones. The receptor was derived from a man aged 40-49 years in good health and CMV-seronegative. Sequenced sample: PBMCs. The rearrangement joins TRBV4-3 to TRBJ2-3; TRBD1 is a possible D gene (5 bases). DNA for the CDR3: TGCGCCAGCAGCCAAGATCGAAGGGGAGATACGCAGTATTTT. Amino acids: CASSQDRRGDTQYF.